This TCR beta chain originates from a study of blood T cell repertoires in COVID-19. CDR1 is MDHEN and CDR2 is SYDVKM in the germline V gene. V lost 3 bases to trimming and J lost 3 bases; unmatched junction nucleotides: 5. The CDR3 has 15 residues. The data were produced by immunoSEQ multiplex PCR, yet TCRdb's version contains in-frame clones alone and is incomplete. Of about 68,000 clones in the sample, more than 60% are singletons; the top ten hold about 24%. This sequence joins TRBV28 and TRBJ2-3, with 8 bases matching TRBD1. The clonotype was recovered from a human donor in a cohort sampled during active COVID-19. The sample comprised peripheral blood. The CDR3: CASSFQGADTDTQYF. As DNA, the CDR3 is TGTGCCAGCAGTTTCCAGGGGGCAGATACAGATACGCAGTATTTT.